This T cell receptor (beta chain) was obtained from a study of shared clonotypes between healthy human individuals. Study background: Each donor's CD8 memory used one plate, CD8 naive two, each CD4 subset three.

The sorted-subset replicate PCRs were given 200 ng DNA, which is about 29,000 T cell genomes. Some clones are missing from TCRdb's copy, which holds only in-frame ones; the method was immunoSEQ multiplex PCR. The sample holds some 1,600,000 clones, 95% to 99% seen once. The specimen was naive CD4+ T cells sorted from blood. Noted subset: CD45RA+ positively selected. The origin of this receptor is a man aged 25-45 years in good health.

The CDR3 nucleotides read TGTGCCAGCAGTTACGGCCTGAGCACAGATACGCAGTATTTT. Residues: CASSYGLSTDTQYF. The gene calls are TRBV6-5 and TRBJ2-3; D remains unclear. The V and J ends lost 2 bases and 0 bases respectively, with 6 bases between them. CDR3 length: 14 residues. The germline gives CDR1 MNHEY, CDR2 SVGAGI.